The clone carrying this TCR beta chain was seen a single time. Its matching antigen is unknown. Germline CDR1 is SQVTM and CDR2 is ANQGSEA. The CDR3 contains 12 residues. V was cut by 7 bases and J by 8 bases, with 12 bases left in between. This record belongs to a study of T cells in Graves' hyperthyroidism and ophthalmopathy. The authors deemed Graves' hyperthyroidism stable absent ophthalmopathy progression within 18 months. From RNA transcripts, TCR beta CDR3 regions were amplified. The HTBI primer set was used in a first-round RT-PCR of the TCR CDR3. One entry per CDR3 protein results from TCRdb running MiXCR on the multiplex PCR reads. The data hold hundreds of thousands of distinct CDR3 sequences, with over 35% observed a single time. Findings and limits, study-wide: Most clonotypes expanded in the thyroid (above 0.001) were also present in blood. Classification by a 13 V-J model distinguished ophthalmopathy from stable hyperthyroidism.

The chain employs TRBV29-1 and TRBJ1-6, with TRBD1 as a possible D gene (5 bases). Sequences were obtained from blood. The TCR originated in a man between 18 and 29 years old with Graves' hyperthyroidism. The CDR3 protein is CSDPGADSPLHF. CDR3 nucleotides: TGCAGCGACCCCGGGGCCGATTCACCCCTCCACTTT.